Shown below are 14 T cell receptor beta chains from a single sample sequenced in a study of Tregs in tolerant kidney transplant recipients. Repertoires were generated with immunoSEQ multiplex PCR, while TCRdb's copy carries only in-frame clones and drops some. Here the sample spans 110,000 or so clones, 90% being singletons. The sequences come from CD4+ T cells from blood, collected before the transplant. These receptors were taken from a human donor who received a combined kidney and bone marrow transplant.

The chain is built from TRBV6-5 and TRBJ2-5; the D gene is possibly TRBD1 (6 bases). CDR1 and CDR2 from the germline V gene are MNHEY and SVGAGI. V lost 6 bases to trimming and J lost 7 bases, with 18 bases between them. The length of the CDR3 is 14 residues. CDR3 sequence: CASRRTGRGGTQYF. In DNA, the CDR3 is TGTGCCAGCAGGCGTACAGGGAGAGGGGGGACCCAGTACTTC.

The V and J genes are TRBV7-6 and TRBJ1-1; unclear D gene. The V gene lost 1 base and the J gene lost 2 bases, with 5 bases spanning the gap. The CDR3 length is 13 residues. Germline CDR1 is SGHVS and CDR2 is FNYEAQ. In DNA form, the CDR3 reads TGTGCCAGCAGCTTAGACAGCAACACTGAAGCTTTCTTT. Residues: CASSLDSNTEAFF.

J is TRBJ2-1 and V is TRBV13; the match to TRBD2 covers 10 bases. Germline values: CDR1 PRHDT, CDR2 FYEKMQ (reference sequence). J lost 6 bases, V lost 0 bases, and 5 bases had no gene match. The CDR3 is 16 amino acids. DNA of the CDR3: TGTGCCAGCAGCTTAGGTCTGGCTAGCGGGAGCAATGAGCAGTTCTTC. Translating it yields CASSLGLASGSNEQFF.

The chain recombines TRBV5-1 with TRBJ2-1; 8 bases align to TRBD2. The CDR3 runs 17 residues. V lost 0 bases and J lost 1; bases outside the gene matches: 6. CDR1 is SGHRS and CDR2 is YFSETQ in the germline V gene. The DNA for the CDR3 is TGCGCCAGCAGCTTGGTGGCTAGCGGGCTTTCCTACAATGAGCAGTTCTTC. Its translation is CASSLVASGLSYNEQFF.

The CDR3: CASSDRDRGTYEQYF. The CDR3 region has the DNA TGTGCCAGCAGTGATCGGGACAGGGGAACCTACGAGCAGTACTTC. This chain links TRBV28 with TRBJ2-7; 10 bases are a match to TRBD1. Germline lookup yields CDR1 MDHEN and CDR2 SYDVKM. V gave up 5 bases and J gave up 2 bases; unmatched junction bases: 6. This CDR3 is 15 amino acids long.

The chain joins TRBV28 to TRBJ2-7; TRBD1 agrees at 7 bases. The ends lost 7 bases at V and 7 bases at J; junction bases unmatched: 13. The CDR3 has 14 amino acids. The germline gives CDR1 MDHEN, CDR2 SYDVKM. CDR3 nucleotide sequence: TGTGCCAGCAAGAGCGGAGACAGGGTTGGGGAGCAGTACTTC. It yields the protein CASKSGDRVGEQYF.

V and J are TRBV9 and TRBJ1-2; D ambiguous. Germline V lookup: CDR1 SGDLS, CDR2 YYNGEE. This CDR3 is built from 13 residues. V dropped 6 bases and J dropped 0 bases, with 9 bases sitting between them. The CDR3 DNA is TGTGCCAGCAACCAGGTATCTAACTATGGCTACACCTTC. It codes for CASNQVSNYGYTF. Variable domain in full (rest from reference TRBV9 and TRBJ1-2): DSGVTQTPKHLITATGQRVTLRCSPRSGDLSVYWYQQSLDQGLQFLIQYYNGEERAKGNILERFSAQQFPDLHSELNLSSLELGDSALYFCASNQVSNYGYTFGSGTRLTVV.

This clone was found a few times. The chain is built from TRBV29-1 and TRBJ2-3; 7 bases fit TRBD2. This CDR3 is built from 15 residues. After removal of 4 bases from V and 1 base from J, the junction contained 8 bases not matched to a gene. In germline, CDR1 is SQVTM, CDR2 ANQGSEA. The CDR3 nucleotides read TGCAGCGTTGCGTGGGGGAGCGGGGGCACAGATACGCAGTATTTT. Translated: CSVAWGSGGTDTQYF.

The chain uses TRBV5-4 and TRBJ2-5; 7 nucleotides align to TRBD2. The germline CDR1 and CDR2 sequences are SGHNT and YYREEE (reference sequence). This CDR3 is 14 amino acids long. V lost 4 bases to trimming and J lost 1 base; unmatched junction nucleotides: 4. The CDR3 loop reads CASSGRLAQETQYF. CDR3 coding DNA: TGTGCCAGCAGCGGGCGACTAGCCCAAGAGACCCAGTACTTC.

The rearrangement uses TRBV5-6 and TRBJ2-7; 7 positions match TRBD1. This CDR3 region has 14 residues. Per the germline V gene, CDR1 is SGHDT and CDR2 is YYEEEE. V dropped 8 bases and J dropped 0; count of bases not matched to a gene: 8. The CDR3 DNA is TGTGCCAGGGGGAACAGGGGCACCTCCTACGAGCAGTACTTC. It is translated as CARGNRGTSYEQYF.

This chain connects TRBV7-2 to TRBJ2-7; tentative D call: TRBD1 (6 bases). V was clipped by 1 base and J by 1 base, with 14 bases between them. This CDR3 has 16 amino acids. The V gene's germline CDR1 is SGHTA and CDR2 FQGNSA. The CDR3, as DNA: TGTGCCAGCAGCTTAGTTTCGGCAGGGGCGTCCTACGAGCAGTACTTC. Translating gives CASSLVSAGASYEQYF.

This sequence joins TRBV4-1 and TRBJ2-3; TRBD1 agrees at 10 bases. The CDR3 runs to 18 residues. From germline, CDR1 is MGHRA and CDR2 YSYEKL. Germline trimming cut 4 bases from V and 6 bases from J; bases unmatched to any gene: 16. The CDR3 loop reads CASSRGSMTGGGGDTQYF. CDR3 nucleotide sequence: TGCGCCAGCAGCCGCGGATCCATGACAGGGGGCGGGGGGGATACGCAGTATTTT.

The genes are TRBV28 and TRBJ2-7; TRBD1 matches 11 bases. J was trimmed by 4 bases and V by 5 bases; bases with no gene match: 7. Germline CDR1 is MDHEN and CDR2 is SYDVKM. The CDR3 consists of 15 residues. CDR3 protein: CASSEGQGVYYEQYF. Written as DNA, the CDR3 is TGTGCCAGCAGTGAGGGACAGGGGGTATATTACGAGCAGTACTTC.

This chain's CDR3 is CASSQLGTAIEKLFF. Here the CDR3 DNA reads TGCGCCAGCAGTCAACTGGGGACAGCGATTGAAAAACTGTTTTTT. The chain combines TRBV4-1 with TRBJ1-4, with 7 bases identical to TRBD1. The CDR3 contains 15 residues. CDR1 and CDR2 from the germline V gene are MGHRA and YSYEKL. V was pared by 6 bases and J by 7 bases, with 11 bases of the junction left unmatched.